These 11 T cell receptor beta chains came from one sample sequenced in a study of blood T cell repertoires in COVID-19. Using immunoSEQ multiplex PCR, the repertoire was profiled, and TCRdb retains in-frame clones only, with some absent. Counted here are 130,000 to 150,000 clones, around 81% occurring once; the ten biggest clones make up over 8%. Sequenced input: peripheral blood. These receptors all come from a human donor in a cohort sampled during active COVID-19.

V usage is TRBV28 and J usage is TRBJ1-3, with D possibly being TRBD1 (5 bases). Germline V lookup: CDR1 MDHEN, CDR2 SYDVKM. The CDR3 is 13 amino acids. Trimming left V 4 bases short and J 3 bases short, with 7 bases between. The DNA of the CDR3 is TGTGCCAGCAGTTCGGGGGTTGGAAACACCATATATTTT. This encodes CASSSGVGNTIYF.

The chain is built from TRBV6-5 and TRBJ2-3, with 8 bases lining up with TRBD2. J gave up 5 bases and V 7 bases, and 8 bases lay outside the gene matches. Germline-derived CDR1 and CDR2 are MNHEY and SVGAGI. The CDR3 length is 14 residues. CDR3 amino acids: CASTGLAGGDTQYF. In DNA form, the CDR3 reads TGTGCCAGCACTGGGCTCGCGGGAGGAGATACGCAGTATTTT.

The chain links TRBV27 to TRBJ2-7; possible D gene TRBD1, 6 bases. The CDR3 covers 15 residues. V lost 2 bases to trimming and J lost 1 base, with 12 bases between them. CDR1 is MNHEY and CDR2 is SMNVEV in the germline V gene (reference sequence). CDR3 in amino acids: CASSLKGQPSYEQYF. The CDR3 nucleotides are TGTGCCAGCAGTTTAAAAGGACAGCCTTCCTACGAGCAGTACTTC.

CDR3: CASSLVRTGYYEQYF. The CDR3 DNA reads TGTGCCAGCAGCTTAGTCCGGACAGGCTACTACGAGCAGTACTTC. The chain combines TRBV7-9 with TRBJ2-7, with 7 nucleotides matching TRBD1. The CDR3 is made up of 15 amino acids. CDR1 is SEHNR and CDR2 is FQNEAQ in the germline V gene (reference sequence). V trimming: 1 base; J trimming: 3 bases; junction bases outside the gene matches: 6.

J is TRBJ2-5 and V is TRBV18; 8 nucleotides line up with TRBD1. Unmatched junction bases numbered 2, after V lost 4 bases and J lost 4 bases. Germline V gene sequence: CDR1 KGHSH, CDR2 LQKENI. CDR3 length: 13 residues. The CDR3 DNA follows: TGTGCCAGCTCACTCGGACAGGGAGAGACCCAGTACTTC. It is translated as CASSLGQGETQYF.

The chain recombines TRBV7-3 with TRBJ2-2; 9 nucleotides align to TRBD2. V was clipped by 5 bases and J by 6 bases; unmatched bases: 7. Germline loops: CDR1 SGHTA, CDR2 FQGTGA. CDR3 size: 15 residues. Here the CDR3 DNA reads TGTGCCAGCAGCATAGCGGGGGCGTTCGCCGGGGAGCTGTTTTTT. Translating gives CASSIAGAFAGELFF.

The V gene is TRBV28, the J gene TRBJ1-6, with 8 bases that match TRBD1. Trimming at V came to 4 bases and at J to 7 bases, leaving 9 bases not matched to a gene. In germline, CDR1 is MDHEN, CDR2 SYDVKM. The length of the CDR3 is 16 residues. The CDR3 reads CASSSPGQGRNSPLHF. As DNA, the CDR3 is TGTGCCAGCAGTTCCCCTGGACAGGGTAGGAATTCACCCCTCCACTTT.

The chain carries TRBV15 and TRBJ2-7; 10 bases are shared with TRBD2. The CDR3 loop spans 16 amino acids. The V gene's germline CDR1 is LNHNV and CDR2 YYDKDF (reference sequence). Losses at the gene ends were 5 bases for V and 5 bases for J; bases not matched to a gene: 12. The CDR3 loop reads CATSRRSSGSGNEQYF. The CDR3 coding sequence is TGTGCCACCAGCCGTCGGTCTAGCGGGAGTGGCAACGAGCAGTACTTC.

V is TRBV9 and J is TRBJ2-2, with 11 nucleotides matching TRBD2. The junction had 7 bases not matched to a gene; V was cut back by 0 bases and J by 6 bases. Per germline, CDR1 SGDLS and CDR2 YYNGEE. This CDR3 is 17 amino acids long. The CDR3 loop reads CASSVELAGVSAGELFF. CDR3 in DNA: TGTGCCAGCAGCGTAGAACTAGCGGGAGTAAGCGCCGGGGAGCTGTTTTTT.

In this sample, this clone turned up once. The chain recombines TRBV6-5 with TRBJ2-7; 9 bases match TRBD2. Germline loops: CDR1 MNHEY, CDR2 SVGAGI. There are 13 residues in the CDR3. Germline trimming cut 11 bases from V and 4 bases from J; bases unmatched to any gene: 9. The CDR3 region is CALKASGNYEQYF. In DNA form, the CDR3 reads TGTGCCCTCAAGGCTAGCGGGAATTACGAGCAGTACTTC.

The V call is TRBV18, the J call TRBJ2-7; 9 nucleotides match TRBD1. From germline, CDR1 is KGHSH and CDR2 LQKENI. CDR3 length equals 15 residues. V shed 3 bases, J shed 3 bases, and the junction held 6 bases outside the gene matches. The CDR3, as DNA: TGTGCCAGCTCACCCTCGGGACAGGGACTCTACGAGCAGTACTTC. Residues: CASSPSGQGLYEQYF.